At least ten counts were recorded for the clone carrying this TCR beta chain. What it binds is unknown. Amplified TCR beta CDR3 regions came from RNA transcripts. HTBI primers were employed in a first-round RT-PCR of the TCR CDR3. MiXCR, run by TCRdb on the multiplex PCR reads, gives a single entry per CDR3 protein. The sample consists of nearly 750,000 distinct CDR3 sequences, approximately 40% of them appearing once. The data were obtained in a study of T cells in Graves' hyperthyroidism and ophthalmopathy. Study observations and caveats: In blood, most of the thyroid clonotypes expanded above 0.001 were also present.

Germline V gives CDR1 SGHTA, CDR2 FQGNSA. V was pared by 0 bases and J by 0 bases, with 9 bases between. CDR3 length equals 15 residues. The receptor was derived from a woman aged 35 to 49 with Graves' hyperthyroidism. Specimen: blood. V is TRBV7-2 and J is TRBJ2-7; D is undetermined. The chain's CDR3 is CASSLARGVSYEQYF. CDR3 nucleotides: TGTGCCAGCAGCTTAGCTCGCGGAGTCTCCTACGAGCAGTACTTC.